This T cell receptor (beta chain) was sequenced in a study of cytomegalovirus exposure and HLA in healthy donors (dated by TCRdb to the late 2010s). Regarding the research as a whole: According to an earlier analysis of several hundred of the donors, 150 million to 200 million T cells yielded some 110 million unique TCR beta sequences and more than 250 Gb of sequence data. An early release that covered 500 to 800 HLA-typed donors contained about 300 gigabases of sequencing data and 85 million to 100 million unique TCR sequences. Of the approximately 400 genotyped donors, approximately 80% fell in the genetic ancestry cluster associated with self-reported Caucasian donors. The study aimed to test whether cataloging public T cell receptors could reveal signatures of past pathogen exposure. The study profiled the T cell repertoires of about 720 subjects by immunosequencing and related them to cytomegalovirus serostatus. Besides the first cohort of roughly 700 subjects, a separate validation cohort made up of 90 to 150 different subjects was used. To predict cytomegalovirus infection status, the study combined high-throughput TCR immunosequencing, statistical association of individual TCRs with disease status, and machine learning. To study patterns of TCR occurrence, a later analysis re-analyzed previously published TCR beta repertoires from 650 to 750 donors and added high-resolution HLA genotyping. In the later analysis, no new phenotypic data were used to find candidate immune exposures; instead, reliance was placed on TCR beta sequences and their occurrence across donors. An earlier analysis of 500 to 650 of the donors applied high-throughput TCR beta sequencing to assess whether each TCR beta V gene segment acted as functional or pseudogenic. Alongside the repertoire data, information on donor age, sex, ethnicity and CMV serostatus was compiled. A later genetic analysis took genome-wide SNP genotypes for about 65% of the 666 donors and used that subset as a discovery cohort. All discovery cohort repertoires had been generated using a single sequencing platform. HLA typing included class I and class II loci at four-digit resolution. Typing coverage differed by locus: A, B, C, DRB1 and DQB1 were typed in about 620-640 donors, DQA1 in approximately 520, DPA1 in some 610, and DPB1 in 450 to 480. Roughly 5 DR-DQ haplotypes were handled as single units for association and clustering, since linkage in the cohort was strong. Among 300 to 500 genotyped donors of the cohort, an average of approximately 240,000 unique TCR beta nucleotide sequences was sequenced per donor, of which 15% to 20% were non-productive.

This clone showed up just once. No antigen is known for it. Per-base quality was not reported, and no clone a single base away is much larger than it. Measured from the cysteine to the phenylalanine, the CDR3 is 13 residues long. Only CDR3 DNA is held: 39 bases, read in frame from base 1. The germline V gene yields MNHEY for CDR1 and SVGAGI for CDR2. Here V drops 6 bases and J drops 5 bases, and the junction holds 1 base not matched to any gene. Receptors were amplified or captured by the immunoSEQ multiplex PCR assay. A mixture of 60 forward primers for TCR Vbeta segments and 13 reverse primers for TCR Jbeta segments was used in the multiplex PCR. A multiplex PCR assay on genomic DNA amplified the CDR3 region of rearranged TCR beta genes. The amplified TCR beta libraries were sequenced on the Illumina HiSeq System as 87-base-pair reads. The study's own analysis went as follows. Across the roughly 600 repertoires, a later analysis counted roughly 84 million unique TCR beta chains, around 11 million of which were shared by at least two donors. To remove PCR and sequencing errors, raw reads were error-corrected and collapsed into unique sequences using a nearest-neighbor algorithm that merged closely related sequences. Alignment of CDR3 sequences to IMGT reference sequences was used to assign V, D and J gene segments. For a sequence to be retained, a match of at least six nucleotides was required to both a V gene segment and a J gene segment. A rearrangement was called productive if the CDR3 had no stop codons and remained in frame with V and J, and every other rearrangement was called non-productive. CDR3 was defined according to IMGT convention as the region running from the second conserved V-encoded cysteine to the conserved J-encoded phenylalanine. The earlier analysis of some 540 of the donors excluded any sequence lacking an unambiguous match to a single V gene segment. In an earlier analysis of several hundred of the donors, a V segment was called functional when productive rearrangements were above 56.7%, and segregating when the standard deviation between donors exceeded 5%. A statistical classification framework was built for diagnosing cytomegalovirus status from the catalog of TCR beta chain sequences. In a later analysis, V and J genes were assigned by comparing TCR nucleotide sequences against IMGT/GENE-DB human TR gene sequences. A later analysis assigned CDR3 sequences and most-parsimonious VDJ recombination scenarios with the TCRdist pipeline. A later analysis defined each TCR beta chain by its CDR3 amino acid sequence plus V-gene family, and excluded reads lacking a unique V-gene family. As a way to deal with suspected cross-contamination and a sequencing artifact, a later analysis dropped hundreds of nucleotide sequences that were highly shared and had low generation probability. In a later analysis, a clonal expansion index was calculated for each public chain from normalized within-repertoire ranks of inferred template counts. In a later analysis, generation probabilities were computed using a VDJ recombination model fitted to out-of-frame rearrangements, and the results were checked against IGoR. In a later analysis, hypergeometric tests were used to score TCR-TCR, TCR-HLA and TCR-CMV co-occurrence, with a repertoire-size bias correction applied to TCR pairs. A later analysis estimated false discovery rates by permuting HLA or CMV assignments 20 times. A later analysis grouped co-occurring TCRs with DBSCAN, adding TCRdist sequence similarity when clustering within HLA-allele-positive subsets. Repertoires with fewer than 30,000 or more than 120,000 public chains, plus five repertoires with anomalous nucleotide sharing, were excluded from co-occurrence clustering. TCRdb stores this immuneACCESS table with in-frame sequences only. Part of the clones is absent; in the studies checked, under half of the shortfall reflects unresolved V genes, and no reason is known for the rest. The V and J calls and the clone size are those of that table, but D and trimming were determined from the DNA. Recorded for this sample are 150,000 to 200,000 clones; 55% to 65% of them occurred a single time. Of the sample, about 3.2% is held by the ten largest clones.

Findings and caveats that apply to the study as a whole: An association between a missense DCLRE1C variant and V-gene and J-gene trimming of TCR beta chains was found in a later genetic analysis and replicated in an independent cohort. According to a later analysis, TCR association rates differed among HLA loci, with DRB1 alleles showing the most associated TCRs and HLA-C alleles showing the fewest. Because counts were too low, roughly 17 rarely observed V segments, including chromosome 9 orphons, were left out of the earlier analysis of 500 to 650 of the donors. In an earlier analysis of more than 450 of the donors, most TCR beta V segments were observed in productive rearrangements about 87% or about 30% of the time, broadly matching IMGT annotations. Specific HLA alleles were associated with 16,951 TCR beta sequences at a false discovery rate of 0.05 in a later analysis. According to a later analysis, parvovirus B19, influenza, CMV and Epstein-Barr virus appeared linked to several top co-occurrence clusters. A further reported finding was that TCR beta sequences accurately predicted the HLA-A and HLA-B alleles for most subjects in the first cohort. In a later genetic analysis, fewer N-insertions in productive TCRs were reported among donors in an Asian-associated ancestry cluster than the approximately 630-donor mean. In the study, approximately 160 TCR beta chains were listed as associated with cytomegalovirus. Cytomegalovirus status was reported to be diagnosed by the classifier with high specificity and sensitivity in both the original and validation cohorts. A few of the identified cytomegalovirus-associated TCR beta chains were confirmed in vitro to be specific for cytomegalovirus antigens. The sequencing pipeline was judged likely to have produced a cluster of highly shared sequence variants as a technical artifact. In a later analysis, most CMV-associated TCR beta chains were found to appear HLA-restricted, with HLA associations seemingly driven largely by CMV exposure. The 87-base-pair reads could not distinguish some IMGT-functional V segments, including TRBV6-2 and TRBV6-3, so those segments were excluded. Across donors, most TCR sequences were observed very rarely, whereas some public TCRs were present in many individuals. The cohort was sequenced for TCR beta chains only, and without alpha or paired-chain data the features that could be detected were limited. CMV serostatus was the only immune exposure information available for the cohort. A later analysis found that HLA-associated TCR beta chains were more clonally expanded and had lower generation probabilities than equally common non-associated chains. Roughly uniform sequencing depth across donors was assumed in presence/absence analyses, although this assumption may not hold. Correlated functional status among segregating V segments might reflect linkage disequilibrium, but an unknown experimental factor could not be ruled out. HLA typing was unavailable for some donors at each locus, so association tests used only the typed subset. It was suggested by the authors that the approach could potentially be generalized to other disease states and immunological phenotypes. Strong co-occurrence of HLA alleles, especially DR and DQ, made assigning TCR associations to individual alleles difficult.

The cohort consisted of some 730 healthy bone marrow donors. Cohort members were all nominally healthy when sampled, although unrecorded immune exposures were likely present. The donor tested CMV seronegative and was one of the 352 seronegative cohort members. A peripheral blood sample was collected from each donor, and TCR beta sequencing was performed on peripheral blood mononuclear cells. The Qiagen DNeasy Blood Extraction Kit was used to extract genomic DNA from the blood cell samples. The V and J segments used are TRBV6-5 and TRBJ2-1; TRBD2 matches 10 bases in the middle. The sequence came from a middle-aged man in good health and CMV-seronegative. Sequencing was performed on PBMCs. This receptor has the CDR3 CASRGTSDNEQFF. The nucleotide sequence is TGTGCCAGCAGGGGGACTAGCGACAATGAGCAGTTCTTC.